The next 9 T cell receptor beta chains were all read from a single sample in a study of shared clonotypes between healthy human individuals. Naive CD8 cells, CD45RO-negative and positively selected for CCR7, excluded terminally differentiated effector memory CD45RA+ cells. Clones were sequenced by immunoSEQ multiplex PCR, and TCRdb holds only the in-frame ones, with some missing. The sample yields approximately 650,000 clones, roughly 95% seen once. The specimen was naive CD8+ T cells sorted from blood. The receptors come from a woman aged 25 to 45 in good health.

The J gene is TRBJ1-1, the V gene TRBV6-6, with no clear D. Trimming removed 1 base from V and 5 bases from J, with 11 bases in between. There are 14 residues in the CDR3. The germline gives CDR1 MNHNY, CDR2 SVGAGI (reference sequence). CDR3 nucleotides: TGTGCCAGCAGTTACTTATTCGGGGTGACTGAAGCTTTCTTT. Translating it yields CASSYLFGVTEAFF.

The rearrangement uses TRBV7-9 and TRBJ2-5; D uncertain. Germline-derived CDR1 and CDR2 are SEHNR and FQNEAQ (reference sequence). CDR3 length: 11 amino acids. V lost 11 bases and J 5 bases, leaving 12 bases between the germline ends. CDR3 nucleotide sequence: TGTGCCGGTTCGTTTGGGGAGACCCAGTACTTC. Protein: CAGSFGETQYF.

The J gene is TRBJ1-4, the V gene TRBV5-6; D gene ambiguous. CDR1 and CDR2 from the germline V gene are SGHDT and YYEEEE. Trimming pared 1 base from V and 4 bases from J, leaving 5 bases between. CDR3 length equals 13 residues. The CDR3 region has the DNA TGTGCCAGCAGCTTGTCGGTTAATGAAAAACTGTTTTTT. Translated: CASSLSVNEKLFF.

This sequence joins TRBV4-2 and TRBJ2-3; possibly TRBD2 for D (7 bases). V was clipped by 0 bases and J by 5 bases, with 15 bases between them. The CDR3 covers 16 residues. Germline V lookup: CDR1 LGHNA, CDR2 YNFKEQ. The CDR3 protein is CASSQDLSGGLDTQYF. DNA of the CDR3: TGTGCCAGCAGCCAAGATCTATCGGGGGGCCTAGATACGCAGTATTTT.

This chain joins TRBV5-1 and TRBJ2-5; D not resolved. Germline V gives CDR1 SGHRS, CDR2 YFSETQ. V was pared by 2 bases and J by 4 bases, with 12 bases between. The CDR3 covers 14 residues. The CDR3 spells CASSLGPAAETQYF. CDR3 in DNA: TGCGCCAGCAGCTTAGGTCCCGCGGCAGAGACCCAGTACTTC.

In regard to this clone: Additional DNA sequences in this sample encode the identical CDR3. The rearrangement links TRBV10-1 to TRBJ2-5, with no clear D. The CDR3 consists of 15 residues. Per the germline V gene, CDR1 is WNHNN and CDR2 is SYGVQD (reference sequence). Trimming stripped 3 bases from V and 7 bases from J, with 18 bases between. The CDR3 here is CASSDKPLPSSTQYF. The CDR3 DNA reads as TGCGCCAGCAGTGACAAGCCCCTCCCCTCTTCGACCCAGTACTTC.

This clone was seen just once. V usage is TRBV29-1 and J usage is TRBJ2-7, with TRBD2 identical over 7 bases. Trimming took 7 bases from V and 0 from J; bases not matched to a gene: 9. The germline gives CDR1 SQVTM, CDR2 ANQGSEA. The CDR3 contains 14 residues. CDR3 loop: CSAPGGGTSYEQYF. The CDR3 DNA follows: TGCAGCGCCCCAGGCGGGGGTACCTCCTACGAGCAGTACTTC.

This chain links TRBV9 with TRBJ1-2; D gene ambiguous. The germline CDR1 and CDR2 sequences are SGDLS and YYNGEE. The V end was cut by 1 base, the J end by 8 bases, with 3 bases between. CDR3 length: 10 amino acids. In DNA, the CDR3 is TGTGCCAGCAGCGTAAAAGGCTACACCTTC. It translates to CASSVKGYTF. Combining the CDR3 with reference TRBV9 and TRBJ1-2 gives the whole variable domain DSGVTQTPKHLITATGQRVTLRCSPRSGDLSVYWYQQSLDQGLQFLIQYYNGEERAKGNILERFSAQQFPDLHSELNLSSLELGDSALYFCASSVKGYTFGSGTRLTVV.

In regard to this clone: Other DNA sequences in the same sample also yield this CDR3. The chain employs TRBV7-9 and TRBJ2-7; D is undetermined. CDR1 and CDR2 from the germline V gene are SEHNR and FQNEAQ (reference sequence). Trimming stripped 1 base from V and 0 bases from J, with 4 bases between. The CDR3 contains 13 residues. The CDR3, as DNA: TGTGCCAGCAGCTTAGTTAGCTCCTACGAGCAGTACTTC. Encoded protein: CASSLVSSYEQYF.